One sample yielded the 27 T cell receptor beta chains listed below, sequenced in a study of T cell repertoires in cytomegalovirus infection. TCRdb passed the reads through MiXCR, listing each CDR3 protein once. The sample yields fewer than 300,000 distinct CDR3 sequences, roughly 23% seen once. Sequencing used PBMCs. Receptors were obtained from a human donor in good health (CMV status not recorded). Some clones in this sample may be carry-over from other donors' samples.

This clonotype was found a few times. This chain uses TRBV11-2 with TRBJ1-4; no reliable D call. The CDR3 is 14 residues long. The germline CDR1 and CDR2 sequences are SGHAT and FQNNGV. V lost 4 bases, J lost 3 bases, and 9 bases lay in between. The CDR3 loop is CASSSRPPNEKLFF. In DNA form, the CDR3 reads TGTGCCAGCAGCTCCAGGCCCCCTAATGAAAAACTGTTTTTT.

The CDR3 protein is CASSGTGSGNTIYF. The CDR3 DNA sequence: TGTGCCAGCAGCGGCACAGGATCTGGAAACACCATATATTTT. This chain joins TRBV5-4 and TRBJ1-3; possibly TRBD1 for D (5 bases). This CDR3 contains 14 residues. V was clipped by 4 bases and J by 1 base, with 9 bases between them. Per germline, CDR1 SGHNT and CDR2 YYREEE (reference sequence). Full variable domain (remainder filled in from reference TRBV5-4 and TRBJ1-3): ETGVTQSPTHLIKTRGQQVTLRCSSQSGHNTVSWYQQALGQGPQFIFQYYREEENGRGNFPPRFSGLQFPNYSSELNVNALELDDSALYLCASSGTGSGNTIYFGEGSWLTVV.

This clonotype was counted ten times or more. The rearrangement links TRBV5-1 to TRBJ2-2; no firm D call. Germline V gives CDR1 SGHRS, CDR2 YFSETQ. The CDR3 covers 14 residues. Trimming took 0 bases from V and 6 from J, leaving 9 bases between them. The CDR3 loop is CASSLEGFPGELFF. In DNA, the CDR3 is TGCGCCAGCAGCTTGGAAGGTTTTCCCGGGGAGCTGTTTTTT. Drawing the rest from reference TRBV5-1 and TRBJ2-2, the complete variable domain is KAGVTQTPRYLIKTRGQQVTLSCSPISGHRSVSWYQQTPGQGLQFLFEYFSETQRNKGNFPGRFSGRQFSNSRSEMNVSTLELGDSALYLCASSLEGFPGELFFGEGSRLTVL.

The rearrangement joins TRBV10-3 to TRBJ2-7; tentative D call: TRBD1 (5 bases). The germline gives CDR1 ENHRY, CDR2 SYGVKD. The V gene lost 3 bases and the J gene lost 1 base, with 7 bases spanning the gap. The CDR3 has 13 residues. Here the CDR3 reads CAISDTGSYEQYF. CDR3 in DNA: TGTGCCATCAGTGATACAGGATCCTACGAGCAGTACTTC.

This clonotype was seen repeatedly, ten times or more. DNA of the CDR3: TGTGCCAGCAGCTTAGTGGCCAATACCCAAGAGACCCAGTACTTC. The encoded protein is CASSLVANTQETQYF. This rearrangement joins TRBV7-2 to TRBJ2-5; D not resolved. CDR3 length equals 15 residues. The ends were cut back, 1 base at V and 1 base at J, with 10 bases in the middle. CDR1 is SGHTA, CDR2 FQGNSA, per germline.

This clonotype was counted at least ten times. V usage is TRBV7-2 and J usage is TRBJ1-1; D gene uncertain. The CDR3 totals 14 residues. Per germline, CDR1 SGHTA and CDR2 FQGNSA. Trimming took 5 bases from V and 1 from J, leaving 11 bases between them. The CDR3 loop reads CASSPGTANTEAFF. In nucleotides, the CDR3 is TGTGCCAGCAGCCCCGGCACAGCGAACACTGAAGCTTTCTTT.

This clonotype was detected ten times or more. The chain recombines TRBV12-3 or TRBV12-4 with TRBJ2-7; D uncertain. V gave up 8 bases and J gave up 0 bases, with 8 bases separating them. This CDR3 spans 12 amino acids. The CDR3 nucleotides read TGTGCCAGCGCGAGGAGCTCCTACGAGCAGTACTTC. Its protein product is CASARSSYEQYF.

This clonotype was counted at least ten times. The V call is TRBV7-9, the J call TRBJ2-7; D unresolved. This CDR3 comprises 12 residues. V lost 6 bases, J lost 6 bases, and 12 bases lay in between. From germline, CDR1 is SEHNR and CDR2 FQNEAQ (reference sequence). In nucleotides, the CDR3 is TGTGCCAGCAGTCACCAACCCGGCGAGCAGTACTTC. Translating it yields CASSHQPGEQYF.

This clonotype was detected many times. The gene calls are TRBV7-8 and TRBJ1-1, with D possibly matching TRBD1 (6 bases). The germline CDR1 and CDR2 sequences are SGHVS and FQNEAQ. Trimming removed 5 bases from V and 0 bases from J, with 16 bases in between. The CDR3 contains 16 residues. CDR3 sequence (DNA): TGTGCCAGCAGCCCATGGACAGAAGTCATGAACACTGAAGCTTTCTTT. Protein sequence: CASSPWTEVMNTEAFF.

The chain is built from TRBV29-1 and TRBJ2-1; 9 nucleotides align to TRBD2. The V gene end was trimmed by 4 bases and the J gene end by 3 bases; junction bases not matched to a gene: 10. This CDR3 comprises 16 residues. Germline-derived CDR1 and CDR2 are SQVTM and ANQGSEA. CDR3 sequence: CSVALSGSEFYNEQFF. Here the CDR3 DNA reads TGCAGCGTTGCCCTTAGCGGGAGTGAGTTCTACAATGAGCAGTTCTTC.

In its sample, this clonotype was seen many times. V usage is TRBV11-2 and J usage is TRBJ1-6; 10 bases fit TRBD1. The CDR3 spans 15 residues. Trimming took 5 bases from V and 10 from J; bases not matched to a gene: 8. Per germline, CDR1 SGHAT and CDR2 FQNNGV. Here the CDR3 reads CASSVRDRGRSPLHF. The CDR3 nucleotides are TGTGCCAGCAGCGTCCGGGACAGGGGCAGATCACCCCTCCACTTT.

In this sample, this clonotype turned up many times. The chain employs TRBV20-1 and TRBJ2-3; 7 bases fit TRBD2. V lost 4 bases to trimming and J lost 2 bases; unmatched junction nucleotides: 12. The CDR3 totals 16 residues. From germline, CDR1 is DFQATT and CDR2 SNEGSKA (reference sequence). Written as DNA, the CDR3 is TGCAGTGCTATAGAGAGACTAGCAGGGAACACAGATACGCAGTATTTT. It is translated as CSAIERLAGNTDTQYF.

A few counts support this clonotype. The V gene is TRBV2, the J gene TRBJ2-3, with D possibly matching TRBD1 (6 bases). V lost 7 bases, J lost 4 bases, and 15 bases lay in between. This CDR3 is 14 amino acids long. Germline V lookup: CDR1 SNHLY, CDR2 FYNNEI. The CDR3 loop reads CASTGTLGSDTQYF. CDR3 bases: TGTGCCAGCACCGGGACACTAGGATCAGATACGCAGTATTTT.

This clonotype was seen a handful of times. The rearrangement uses TRBV19 and TRBJ2-7; 7 positions agree with TRBD2. From germline, CDR1 is LNHDA and CDR2 SQIVND (reference sequence). This CDR3 has 15 amino acids. The J segment lost 4 bases and the V segment lost 4 bases, leaving 10 bases of the junction unmatched. CDR3 nucleotides: TGTGCCAGTAGTAAATCGGCGGGAGAAGGATACGAGCAGTACTTC. As protein: CASSKSAGEGYEQYF.

This clonotype has a handful of counts. The chain uses TRBV28 and TRBJ1-3, with D possibly being TRBD1 (5 bases). V lost 2 bases and J lost 2, with 10 bases in between. Germline V gene data show CDR1 as MDHEN and CDR2 as SYDVKM. The CDR3 sequence is 15 residues long. Here the CDR3 DNA reads TGTGCCAGCAGTTTAGTCGGGGCCACTGGAAACACCATATATTTT. Protein product: CASSLVGATGNTIYF.

The chain has TRBV5-1 and TRBJ2-2; D uncertain. V was cut by 1 base and J by 2 bases, with 9 bases left in between. This CDR3 has 15 amino acids. Germline V gives CDR1 SGHRS, CDR2 YFSETQ. CDR3 in amino acids: CASSLSRSNTGELFF. The CDR3 DNA reads TGCGCCAGCAGCTTGAGCAGGTCCAACACCGGGGAGCTGTTTTTT.

The CDR3 sequence is CAISESTGAPGAFF. The CDR3 bases are TGTGCCATCAGTGAGTCGACCGGGGCCCCCGGCGCTTTCTTT. The V call is TRBV10-3, the J call TRBJ1-1; possible D gene TRBD1, 5 bases. With 0 bases removed from V and 11 bases from J, the gap between germline ends came to 16 bases. Germline V lookup: CDR1 ENHRY, CDR2 SYGVKD. CDR3 length: 14 residues.

V and J are TRBV20-1 and TRBJ2-5; a possible D gene is TRBD2 (6 bases). The CDR3 consists of 16 residues. Germline CDR1 reads DFQATT; CDR2 reads SNEGSKA (reference sequence). V lost 2 bases to trimming and J lost 5 bases, with 21 bases between them. CDR3 in amino acids: CSARQREEAFGETQYF. In nucleotides, the CDR3 is TGCAGTGCTAGACAGAGGGAGGAGGCCTTTGGGGAGACCCAGTACTTC.

J is TRBJ1-1 and V is TRBV28, with D perhaps TRBD1 (5 bases). V was cut by 5 bases and J by 10 bases, with 14 bases left in between. The length of the CDR3 is 12 residues. Germline values: CDR1 MDHEN, CDR2 SYDVKM. The CDR3 sequence: CASSPPGAGAFF. The CDR3, as DNA: TGTGCCAGCAGTCCCCCCGGGGCGGGAGCTTTCTTT.

CDR3 nucleotides: TGCGCCAGCAGCCCTTTCGGGACAGCGAACACTGAAGCTTTCTTT. Translated, it gives CASSPFGTANTEAFF. This chain joins TRBV5-1 and TRBJ1-1; 7 bases match TRBD1. CDR3 length: 15 amino acids. Looked up from germline, CDR1 is SGHRS and CDR2 is YFSETQ. Germline trimming cut 4 bases from V and 1 base from J; bases unmatched to any gene: 7.

Details on this clonotype: Possible read error: a much larger clone is one base away. The rearrangement uses TRBV7-9 and TRBJ2-5; the D is unclear. This CDR3 has 12 residues. Per germline, CDR1 SEHNR and CDR2 FQNEAQ (reference sequence). V lost 6 bases and J lost 1, with 6 bases in between. The CDR3: CASSYFQETQYF. Here the CDR3 DNA reads TGTGCCAGCAGTTATTTCCAAGAGACCCAGTACTTC.

Regarding this clonotype: Being one base from a much bigger clone, this may be a read error. The rearrangement uses TRBV11-2 and TRBJ2-1; no firm D call. Trimming removed 8 bases from V and 10 bases from J, with 12 bases in between. This CDR3 comprises 11 residues. The germline V gene has CDR1 SGHAT and CDR2 FQNNGV. In DNA form, the CDR3 reads TGTGCCAGCTCCACGGGCCGGGAGCAGTTCTTC. Its translation: CASSTGREQFF.

The V call is TRBV12-3 or TRBV12-4, the J call TRBJ1-1; D remains unclear. The V gene lost 8 bases and the J gene lost 0 bases, with 13 bases spanning the gap. The CDR3 runs to 14 residues. Here the CDR3 reads CASRAPRMNTEAFF. For the CDR3, the DNA is TGTGCCAGCCGAGCCCCGCGGATGAACACTGAAGCTTTCTTT.

The chain links TRBV2 to TRBJ2-3; 10 bases map to TRBD2. The CDR3 is 17 amino acids. The V segment lost 3 bases and the J segment 2 bases; nucleotides outside the gene matches: 8. Per the germline V gene, CDR1 is SNHLY and CDR2 is FYNNEI. The CDR3 spells CASSDATLAGTTDTQYF. Here the CDR3 DNA reads TGTGCCAGCAGTGATGCAACACTAGCGGGGACCACAGATACGCAGTATTTT. The whole variable domain, remainder taken from reference TRBV2 and TRBJ2-3, is EPEVTQTPSHQVTQMGQEVILRCVPISNHLYFYWYRQILGQKVEFLVSFYNNEISEKSEIFDDQFSVERPDGSNFTLKIRSTKLEDSAMYFCASSDATLAGTTDTQYFGPGTRLTVL.

The table lists this clonotype with a few counts. The CDR3 here is CASRRNEGIDTYNEQFF. The CDR3 nucleotides are TGTGCCAGCAGACGAAACGAGGGGATCGATACCTACAATGAGCAGTTCTTC. The rearrangement links TRBV6-5 to TRBJ2-1; D could derive from TRBD1 or TRBD2 (5 bases each). Deletions cut 6 bases from V and 2 bases from J, with 20 bases between. This CDR3 is 17 amino acids long. The germline CDR1 and CDR2 sequences are MNHEY and SVGAGI.

The rearrangement uses TRBV7-8 and TRBJ2-7; 16 bases fit TRBD2. After removal of 5 bases from V and 7 bases from J, the junction contained 5 bases not matched to a gene. CDR3 length: 15 amino acids. Looked up from germline, CDR1 is SGHVS and CDR2 is FQNEAQ. The CDR3 DNA sequence: TGTGCCAGCAGCCCGCCGGGACTAGCGGGAGGGGAGCAGTACTTC. Translating it yields CASSPPGLAGGEQYF.

A few counts support this clonotype. The chain uses TRBV6-2 or TRBV6-3 and TRBJ2-2; D uncertain. Trimming took 8 bases from V and 2 from J, leaving 12 bases between them. The CDR3 is 14 amino acids. Germline V CDR1 and CDR2: MNHEY, SVGEGT. The CDR3 sequence is CASWRVPNTGELFF. The CDR3 nucleotides read TGTGCCAGCTGGCGTGTACCCAACACCGGGGAGCTGTTTTTT.